This T cell receptor (beta chain) was observed in a study of tumor-infiltrating lymphocytes in primary liver carcinoma. As for the study in general: Male and female patients aged 30 to 69 years made up the cohort.

A word on this clonotype: The antigen remains unidentified.

General observations from the study: About 7-25% of top clones, no more, were shared by all five regions.

Trimming left V 5 bases short and J 8 bases short, with 21 bases between. The germline gives CDR1 MDHEN, CDR2 SYDVKM. This CDR3 has 16 residues. Making TCR beta cDNA involved approximately 520 ng total RNA and a constant-region primer. Amplification in three nested multiplex PCR rounds with slightly modified ARM-PCR gave rise to TCR beta libraries. In the first two PCR rounds, TRBV1-TRBV30 forward primers were paired with a C-beta reverse primer, and each round lasted around 10 cycles. TCRdb re-called the multiplex PCR reads with MiXCR, one entry per CDR3 protein. The sample contains about 78,000 distinct CDR3 sequences, 65% to 75% of which appear only once. Co-extraction of both nucleic acids (RNA and DNA) used roughly 18-32 mg of unsorted bulk tissue.

Sample: liver tumor tissue from sampling region 4. Described subset: tumor region T4, right-lateral pole. This sequence joins TRBV28 and TRBJ2-2, with D possibly being TRBD1 or TRBD2 (5 bases each). The TCR sequence derives from a woman in her sixties or seventies with primary liver carcinoma and hepatitis B virus infection. The CDR3 protein is CASSVYGGPRPGELFF. CDR3 coding DNA: TGTGCCAGCAGTGTCTATGGGGGTCCGAGGCCGGGGGAGCTGTTTTTT.